One and the same sample provided the 25 T cell receptor beta chains below, sequenced in a study of cytomegalovirus exposure and HLA in healthy donors. The PCR made use of 60 Vbeta and 13 Jbeta primers. Only in-frame clones appear in the TCRdb table, and some are missing; sequencing was by immunoSEQ multiplex PCR. In the table there are over 85,000 clones, 78% of which are singletons. Sequencing used PBMCs. Receptor source: a woman in her thirties in good health and CMV-seronegative.

This sequence joins TRBV28 and TRBJ2-7, with 7 bases lining up with TRBD1. CDR1 is MDHEN, CDR2 SYDVKM, per germline. V lost 4 bases, J lost 4 bases, and 10 bases stayed unmatched. This CDR3 spans 15 amino acids. Written as DNA, the CDR3 is TGTGCCAGCAGTTCCTCTGGGACAGAGATTTACGAGCAGTACTTC. Translated, it gives CASSSSGTEIYEQYF.

The gene calls are TRBV18 and TRBJ2-5, with 13 bases matching TRBD2. This CDR3 comprises 15 residues. V dropped 2 bases and J dropped 5; count of bases not matched to a gene: 2. CDR1 is KGHSH, CDR2 LQKENI, per germline. CDR3 protein: CASSPGTSGIETQYF. In DNA, the CDR3 is TGTGCCAGCTCACCAGGGACTAGCGGGATTGAGACCCAGTACTTC.

The rearrangement links TRBV30 to TRBJ2-1, with 11 bases identical to TRBD2. Germline lookup yields CDR1 GTSNPN and CDR2 SVGIG (reference sequence). J was trimmed by 6 bases and V by 3 bases; bases with no gene match: 13. CDR3 length equals 17 residues. CDR3 coding DNA: TGTGCCTGGAGGGGTAGCGGGAGGGCCGGGGGACGCAATGAGCAGTTCTTC. It codes for CAWRGSGRAGGRNEQFF.

The rearrangement links TRBV28 to TRBJ1-4; D possibly corresponds to TRBD1 (6 bases). The V gene lost 5 bases and the J gene lost 15 bases, with 13 bases spanning the gap. CDR1 is MDHEN, CDR2 SYDVKM, per germline. The CDR3 is 11 amino acids. The CDR3 bases are TGTGCCAGCAGTCATCCGACAGGAATGTTTTTT. It encodes CASSHPTGMFF.

V gene TRBV5-1 combines with J gene TRBJ1-3, with a possible D match to TRBD1 (6 bases). Trimming removed 4 bases at V and 8 bases at J, with 16 bases between. CDR3 size: 14 residues. CDR1 is SGHRS and CDR2 is YFSETQ in the germline V gene. The CDR3 DNA reads as TGCGCCAGCAGCGGGGACACCACCGGGGACACCATATATTTT. It translates to CASSGDTTGDTIYF.

The rearrangement links TRBV14 to TRBJ1-1; possibly TRBD1 for D (5 bases). This CDR3 is 13 amino acids long. Between the trimmed V and J ends, which lost 5 bases and 6 bases, there was a span of 13 bases. Looked up from germline, CDR1 is SGHDN and CDR2 is FVKESK. In DNA form, the CDR3 reads TGTGCCAGCAGCTTGGGGTTAGGGGCTGAAGCTTTCTTT. Translating gives CASSLGLGAEAFF. Full variable domain (missing parts from reference TRBV14 and TRBJ1-1): EAGVTQFPSHSVIEKGQTVTLRCDPISGHDNLYWYRRVMGKEIKFLLHFVKESKQDESGMPNNRFLAERTGGTYSTLKVQPAELEDSGVYFCASSLGLGAEAFFGQGTRLTVV.

The J gene is TRBJ2-1, the V gene TRBV5-1, with 9 bases identical to TRBD2. Germline-derived CDR1 and CDR2 are SGHRS and YFSETQ. With 2 bases clipped from V and 2 bases from J, the junction kept 2 bases outside the gene matches. There are 15 residues in the CDR3. The CDR3: CASSFSSGAYNEQFF. Here the CDR3 DNA reads TGCGCCAGCAGCTTCTCTAGCGGGGCCTACAATGAGCAGTTCTTC.

The chain joins TRBV14 to TRBJ2-7; a possible D gene is TRBD2 (7 bases). CDR3 length equals 15 residues. Trimming stripped 2 bases from V and 4 bases from J, with 15 bases between. CDR1 is SGHDN and CDR2 is FVKESK in the germline V gene. The chain's CDR3 is CASSQSERGGYEQYF. The CDR3 region has the DNA TGTGCCAGCAGCCAATCTGAGAGGGGGGGGTACGAGCAGTACTTC.

The V gene is TRBV11-2, the J gene TRBJ2-3, with D possibly matching TRBD1 (5 bases). The CDR3 has 14 residues. Trimming took off 0 bases at V and 8 bases at J, with 12 bases between the two ends. Germline V gene sequence: CDR1 SGHAT, CDR2 FQNNGV. The DNA of the CDR3 is TGTGCCAGCAGCTTAGAAGCGACAGATAGTACGCAGTATTTT. Its protein product is CASSLEATDSTQYF. The full variable domain, with the rest looked up from reference TRBV11-2 and TRBJ2-3, is EAGVAQSPRYKIIEKRQSVAFWCNPISGHATLYWYQQILGQGPKLLIQFQNNGVVDDSQLPKDRFSAERLKGVDSTLKIQPAKLEDSAVYLCASSLEATDSTQYFGPGTRLTVL.

This clone was picked up a small number of times. The chain joins TRBV19 to TRBJ2-7; TRBD2 aligns across 9 bases. The CDR3 covers 14 residues. V dropped 1 base and J dropped 5; count of bases not matched to a gene: 3. Germline loops: CDR1 LNHDA, CDR2 SQIVND (reference sequence). CDR3 sequence: CASSIVAGVHEQYF. In DNA, the CDR3 is TGTGCCAGTAGTATAGTAGCGGGAGTTCACGAGCAGTACTTC.

The chain couples TRBV5-1 to TRBJ2-7, with 9 bases that match TRBD1. The germline V gene has CDR1 SGHRS and CDR2 YFSETQ. V shed 4 bases and J 2 bases; nucleotides not matched to a gene: 4. The CDR3 totals 14 residues. The CDR3 coding sequence is TGCGCCAGCAGCAGGGACAGGGCAGCCTACGAGCAGTACTTC. This gives the protein CASSRDRAAYEQYF.

The chain uses TRBV4-3 and TRBJ1-2; D possibly corresponds to TRBD1 (5 bases). Germline lookup yields CDR1 LGHNA and CDR2 YSLEER. The CDR3 has 17 amino acids. Trimming shortened V by 0 bases and J by 5 bases, and 19 bases separated the two germline ends. The CDR3 DNA is TGCGCCAGCAGCCAAGACATATCCGCCGGGGGTTCTTATGGCTACACCTTC. The encoded protein is CASSQDISAGGSYGYTF.

This chain joins TRBV29-1 and TRBJ2-1; 7 positions agree with TRBD2. The V gene end was trimmed by 0 bases and the J gene end by 10 bases; junction bases not matched to a gene: 6. Germline V gives CDR1 SQVTM, CDR2 ANQGSEA. The CDR3 sequence is 13 residues long. The CDR3: CSVEDRGGREQFF. The CDR3 DNA follows: TGCAGCGTTGAAGATCGAGGCGGGAGAGAGCAGTTCTTC.

This sequence joins TRBV5-6 and TRBJ2-3; 12 positions match TRBD2. This CDR3 has 16 residues. Germline V gives CDR1 SGHDT, CDR2 YYEEEE. V was clipped by 4 bases and J by 5 bases; unmatched bases: 8. CDR3 region: CASSKTTSGGGDTQYF. The CDR3 DNA reads as TGTGCCAGCAGCAAGACGACTAGCGGGGGTGGAGATACGCAGTATTTT.

V and J are TRBV18 and TRBJ2-2; D gene uncertain. CDR1 KGHSH and CDR2 LQKENI come from the germline V gene. The CDR3 has 14 amino acids. Between the trimmed V and J ends, which lost 6 bases and 2 bases, there was a span of 10 bases. The CDR3 sequence: CASSRDPNTGELFF. The CDR3 coding sequence is TGTGCCAGCTCGCGAGATCCTAACACCGGGGAGCTGTTTTTT.

The chain combines TRBV9 with TRBJ2-1, with a weak D call TRBD2 (6 bases). V was pared by 3 bases and J by 13 bases, with 17 bases between. The CDR3 sequence is 13 residues long. CDR1 is SGDLS, CDR2 YYNGEE, per germline. The CDR3 region is CASSERTGSVQFF. DNA for the CDR3: TGTGCCAGCAGCGAGCGGACCGGGAGTGTCCAGTTCTTC. The whole variable domain, filled in from reference TRBV9 and TRBJ2-1, reads DSGVTQTPKHLITATGQRVTLRCSPRSGDLSVYWYQQSLDQGLQFLIQYYNGEERAKGNILERFSAQQFPDLHSELNLSSLELGDSALYFCASSERTGSVQFFGPGTRLTVL.

The chain combines TRBV7-2 with TRBJ1-6, with 11 bases identical to TRBD1. CDR3 size: 14 residues. Germline-derived CDR1 and CDR2 are SGHTA and FQGNSA. Trimming cost V 3 bases and J 11 bases; bases outside gene matches: 3. CDR3 in DNA: TGTGCCAGCAGCTTGGGGACAGGGGGAACACCCCTCCACTTT. Its translation: CASSLGTGGTPLHF.

The genes are TRBV28 and TRBJ1-5, with D perhaps TRBD1 (6 bases). CDR3 length: 16 amino acids. The germline V gene has CDR1 MDHEN and CDR2 SYDVKM. Trimming took 8 bases from V and 3 from J, leaving 20 bases between them. DNA of the CDR3: TGTGCCAGCCGGACAGAGCTTTCCCACTACAATCAGCCCCAGCATTTT. Its protein is CASRTELSHYNQPQHF. Full variable domain (rest looked up from reference TRBV28 and TRBJ1-5): DVKVTQSSRYLVKRTGEKVFLECVQDMDHENMFWYRQDPGLGLRLIYFSYDVKMKEKGDIPEGYSVSREKKERFSLILESASTNQTSMYLCASRTELSHYNQPQHFGDGTRLSIL.

This chain joins TRBV4-3 and TRBJ2-1, with 8 nucleotides matching TRBD2. After removal of 0 bases from V and 0 bases from J, the junction contained 7 bases not matched to a gene. The CDR3 has 18 amino acids. Germline-derived CDR1 and CDR2 are LGHNA and YSLEER. The CDR3, as DNA: TGCGCCAGCAGCCAAGATCCAGCGGGAGCCAGCTCCTACAATGAGCAGTTCTTC. It encodes CASSQDPAGASSYNEQFF.

The rearrangement joins TRBV6-1 to TRBJ2-1, with TRBD2 identical over 9 bases. CDR3 length equals 14 residues. The germline gives CDR1 MNHNS, CDR2 SASEGT. V trimming: 4 bases; J trimming: 8 bases; junction bases outside the gene matches: 6. CDR3 coding DNA: TGTGCCAGCAGTGCTAGCGGGGCCACCTATGAGCAGTTCTTC. Translated: CASSASGATYEQFF.

The genes are TRBV6-4 and TRBJ1-1; the D gene is possibly TRBD1 (6 bases). The CDR3 extends over 14 amino acids. The germline V gene encodes CDR1 MRHNA and CDR2 SNTAGT. V shed 6 bases and J shed 4 bases, with 15 bases lying between them. CDR3: CASRKNRELTEAFF. Here the CDR3 DNA reads TGTGCCAGCAGAAAAAACAGGGAACTCACTGAAGCTTTCTTT.

This clone has a handful of counts. V and J are TRBV2 and TRBJ1-4; D not resolved. The germline gives CDR1 SNHLY, CDR2 FYNNEI. The CDR3 has 13 residues. V was pared by 5 bases and J by 1 base, with 5 bases between. The CDR3 region has the DNA TGTGCCAGCAGTTTACAAACTAATGAAAAACTGTTTTTT. It encodes CASSLQTNEKLFF.

The rearrangement joins TRBV9 to TRBJ1-3; 8 bases align to TRBD1. J was trimmed by 7 bases and V by 2 bases; bases with no gene match: 5. CDR1 is SGDLS and CDR2 is YYNGEE in the germline V gene. CDR3 size: 14 residues. CDR3 DNA: TGTGCCAGCAGCGTCGGACAGGGCGGTAACACCATATATTTT. Its protein is CASSVGQGGNTIYF.

This chain joins TRBV5-1 and TRBJ1-1, with 10 bases lining up with TRBD1. The germline V gene has CDR1 SGHRS and CDR2 YFSETQ. The CDR3 is 16 amino acids. V was clipped by 4 bases and J by 0 bases; unmatched bases: 6. The CDR3 DNA reads TGCGCCAGCAGCCACGGGACAGGGGTGTTGAACACTGAAGCTTTCTTT. Translating it yields CASSHGTGVLNTEAFF.

This chain links TRBV6-6 with TRBJ1-5; unclear D gene. Trimming left V 4 bases short and J 2 bases short, with 12 bases between. CDR1 and CDR2 from the germline V gene are MNHNY and SVGAGI (reference sequence). The CDR3 covers 15 residues. In nucleotides, the CDR3 is TGTGCCAGCAGTTGGCGGGCCCTTGGCAATCAGCCCCAGCATTTT. It is translated as CASSWRALGNQPQHF.